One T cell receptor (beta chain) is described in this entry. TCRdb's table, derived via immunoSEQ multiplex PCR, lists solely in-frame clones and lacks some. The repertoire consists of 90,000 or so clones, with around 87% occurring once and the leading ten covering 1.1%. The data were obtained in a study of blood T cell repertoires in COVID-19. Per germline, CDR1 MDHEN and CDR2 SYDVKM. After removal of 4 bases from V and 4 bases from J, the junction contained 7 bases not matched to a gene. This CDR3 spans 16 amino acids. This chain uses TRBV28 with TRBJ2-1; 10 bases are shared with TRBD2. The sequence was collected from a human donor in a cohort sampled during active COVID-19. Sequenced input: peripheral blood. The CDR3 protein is CASSSTLAGVYNEQFF. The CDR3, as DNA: TGTGCCAGCAGTTCAACCCTAGCGGGAGTTTACAATGAGCAGTTCTTC. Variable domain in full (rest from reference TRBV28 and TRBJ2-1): DVKVTQSSRYLVKRTGEKVFLECVQDMDHENMFWYRQDPGLGLRLIYFSYDVKMKEKGDIPEGYSVSREKKERFSLILESASTNQTSMYLCASSSTLAGVYNEQFFGPGTRLTVL.